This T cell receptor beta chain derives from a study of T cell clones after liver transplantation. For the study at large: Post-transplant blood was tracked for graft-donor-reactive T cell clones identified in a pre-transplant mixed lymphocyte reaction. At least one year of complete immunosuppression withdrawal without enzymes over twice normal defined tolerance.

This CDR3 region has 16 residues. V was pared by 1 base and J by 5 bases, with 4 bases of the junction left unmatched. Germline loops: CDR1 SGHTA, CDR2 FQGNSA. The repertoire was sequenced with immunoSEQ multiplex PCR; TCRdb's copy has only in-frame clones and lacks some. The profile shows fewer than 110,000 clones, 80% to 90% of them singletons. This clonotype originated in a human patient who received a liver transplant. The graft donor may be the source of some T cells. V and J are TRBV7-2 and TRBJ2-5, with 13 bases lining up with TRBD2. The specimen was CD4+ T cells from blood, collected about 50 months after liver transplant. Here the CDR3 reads CASSLGLAGGWETQYF. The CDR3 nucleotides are TGTGCCAGCAGCTTAGGACTAGCGGGAGGATGGGAGACCCAGTACTTC. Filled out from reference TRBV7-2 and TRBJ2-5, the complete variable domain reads GAGVSQSPSNKVTEKGKDVELRCDPISGHTALYWYRQSLGQGLEFLIYFQGNSAPDKSGLPSDRFSAERTGGSVSTLTIQRTQQEDSAVYLCASSLGLAGGWETQYFGPGTRLLVL.